One and the same sample provided the 2 T cell receptor beta chains below, sequenced in a study of cytomegalovirus exposure and HLA in healthy donors. This PCR relied on a set of 60 Vbeta primers and 13 Jbeta primers. Measured with immunoSEQ multiplex PCR; TCRdb has only the in-frame clones, and not every one. Seen here are 100,000 to 150,000 clones, roughly 80% observed once, and the top ten hold approximately 10%. The sequenced material came from PBMCs. All receptors derive from a man aged 25-45 years in good health and CMV-seropositive.

The rearrangement links TRBV11-3 to TRBJ1-1; D unclear. With 2 bases removed from V and 8 bases from J, the gap between germline ends came to 12 bases. Germline CDR1 is SGHNT and CDR2 is YENEEA. The CDR3 is made up of 13 amino acids. The CDR3 is CASSLSPQKEAFF. CDR3 nucleotides: TGTGCCAGCAGCTTATCCCCCCAGAAAGAAGCTTTCTTT.

The chain joins TRBV4-3 to TRBJ2-3; possibly TRBD2 for D (6 bases). CDR3 length: 18 residues. V was cut by 0 bases and J by 1 base, with 17 bases left in between. Looked up from germline, CDR1 is LGHNA and CDR2 is YSLEER. Written as DNA, the CDR3 is TGCGCCAGCAGCCAAGAATTGAGTGGGCGGGACCGCACAGATACGCAGTATTTT. Its translation is CASSQELSGRDRTDTQYF.